This T cell receptor beta chain derives from a study of blood T cell repertoires in COVID-19. The overall study: Acute and convalescent COVID-19 specimens originated in the United States, Italy and Spain.

Germline V gene lookup returns CDR1 LNHDA and CDR2 SQIVND (reference sequence). The CDR3 sequence is 13 residues long. Deletions cut 3 bases from V and 8 bases from J, with 13 bases between. In the authors' workflow: Amplification from reference gene primers served as the basis for estimated nucleated cell counts. Some clones are missing from TCRdb's copy, which holds only in-frame ones; the method was immunoSEQ multiplex PCR. Clone size and the V and J calls come from that table; the DNA yielded D and trimming. The data show about 85,000 clones, roughly 90% seen once. The V gene is TRBV19, the J gene TRBJ1-2; D ambiguous. The receptor's source is a woman of 80 years or more with active or convalescent COVID-19. The sample comprised peripheral blood. CDR3 in DNA: TGTGCCAGTAGTATGACCAGCGGTTGGGGCTACACCTTC. It specifies CASSMTSGWGYTF. The full variable domain, rest sourced from reference TRBV19 and TRBJ1-2, is DGGITQSPKYLFRKEGQNVTLSCEQNLNHDAMYWYRQDPGQGLRLIYYSQIVNDFQKGDIAEGYSVSREKKESFPLTVTSAQKNPTAFYLCASSMTSGWGYTFGSGTRLTVV.